The clone carrying this T cell receptor beta chain was picked up a small number of times. The sample originates from a study of identical twins. TCRdb itself ran the 5' RACE reads through MiXCR, one entry per CDR3 protein. This sample yields hundreds of thousands of distinct CDR3 sequences, of which about 20% are seen a single time; roughly 4% belongs to the top ten. Trimming took off 0 bases at V and 2 bases at J, with 13 bases between the two ends. This CDR3 is built from 16 residues. The germline V gene encodes CDR1 KGHSH and CDR2 LQKENI. These records were also assigned to another study, of T cells expressing NK-cell markers.

The TCR was taken from a woman between 18 and 30 years old in good health. The rearrangement uses TRBV18 and TRBJ2-5; D ambiguous. Material: PBMCs. CDR3 DNA: TGTGCCAGCTCACCACCGACGACCATTAGGCAAGAGACCCAGTACTTC. Its protein is CASSPPTTIRQETQYF.